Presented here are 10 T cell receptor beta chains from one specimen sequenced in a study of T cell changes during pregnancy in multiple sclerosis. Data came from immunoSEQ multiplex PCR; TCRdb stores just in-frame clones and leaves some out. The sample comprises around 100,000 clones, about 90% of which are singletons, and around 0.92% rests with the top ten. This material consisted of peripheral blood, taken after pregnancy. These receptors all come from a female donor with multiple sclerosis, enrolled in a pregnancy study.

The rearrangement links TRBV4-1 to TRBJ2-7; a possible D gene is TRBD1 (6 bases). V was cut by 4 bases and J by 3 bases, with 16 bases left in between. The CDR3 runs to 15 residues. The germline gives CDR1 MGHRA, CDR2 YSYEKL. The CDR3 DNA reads TGCGCCAGCAGCCCCGCCTTAGGGGGTTACTACGAGCAGTACTTC. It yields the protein CASSPALGGYYEQYF.

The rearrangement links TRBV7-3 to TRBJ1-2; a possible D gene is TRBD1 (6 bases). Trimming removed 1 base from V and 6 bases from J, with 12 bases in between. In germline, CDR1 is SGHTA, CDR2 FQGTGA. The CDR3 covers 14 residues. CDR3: CASSLMPGADGYTF. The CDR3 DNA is TGTGCCAGCAGCTTAATGCCAGGGGCCGATGGCTACACCTTC. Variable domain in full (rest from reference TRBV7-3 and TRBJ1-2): GAGVSQTPSNKVTEKGKYVELRCDPISGHTALYWYRQSLGQGPEFLIYFQGTGAADDSGLPNDRFFAVRPEGSVSTLKIQRTERGDSAVYLCASSLMPGADGYTFGSGTRLTVV.

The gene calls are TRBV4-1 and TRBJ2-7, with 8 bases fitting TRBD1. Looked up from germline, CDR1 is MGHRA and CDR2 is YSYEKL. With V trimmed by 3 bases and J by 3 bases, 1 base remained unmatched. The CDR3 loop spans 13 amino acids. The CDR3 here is CASSHTGGYEQYF. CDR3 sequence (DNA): TGCGCCAGCAGCCACACAGGGGGCTACGAGCAGTACTTC.

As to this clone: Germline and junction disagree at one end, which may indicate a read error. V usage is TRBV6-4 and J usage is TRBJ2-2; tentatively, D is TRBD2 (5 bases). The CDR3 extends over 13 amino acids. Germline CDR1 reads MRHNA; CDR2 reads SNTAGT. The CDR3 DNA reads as TGTGCCAGCAGTGAGGGCTACACCGGGGAGCTGCTTTTT. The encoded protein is CASSEGYTGELLF.

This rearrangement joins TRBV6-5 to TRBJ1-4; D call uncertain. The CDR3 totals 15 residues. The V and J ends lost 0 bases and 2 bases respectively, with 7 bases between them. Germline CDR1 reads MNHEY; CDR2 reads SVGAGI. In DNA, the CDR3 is TGTGCCAGCAGTTACTCGACTGGGACTAATGAAAAACTGTTTTTT. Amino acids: CASSYSTGTNEKLFF.

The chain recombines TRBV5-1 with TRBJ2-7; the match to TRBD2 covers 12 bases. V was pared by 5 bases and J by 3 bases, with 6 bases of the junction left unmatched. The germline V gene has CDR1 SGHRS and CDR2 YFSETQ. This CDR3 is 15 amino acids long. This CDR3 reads CASSPRTSGVYEQYF. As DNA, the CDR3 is TGCGCCAGCAGTCCAAGGACTAGCGGGGTCTACGAGCAGTACTTC.

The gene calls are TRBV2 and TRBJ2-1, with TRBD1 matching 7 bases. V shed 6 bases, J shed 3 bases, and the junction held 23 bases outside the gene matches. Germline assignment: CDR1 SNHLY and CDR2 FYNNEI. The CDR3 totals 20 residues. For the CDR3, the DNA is TGTGCCAGCAGACGGTACGGGACAGAGGGTCCAGAGGGGATCTACAATGAGCAGTTCTTC. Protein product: CASRRYGTEGPEGIYNEQFF.

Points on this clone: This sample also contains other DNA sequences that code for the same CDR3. The DNA of the CDR3 is TGTGCCAGCAGCTTGGCTAGCGGGAATGAGCAGTTCTTC. Protein sequence: CASSLASGNEQFF. The chain has TRBV7-9 and TRBJ2-1; 8 bases agree with TRBD2. Germline trimming cut 3 bases from V and 7 bases from J; bases unmatched to any gene: 2. The CDR3 spans 13 residues. Germline V gene lookup returns CDR1 SEHNR and CDR2 FQNEAQ (reference sequence).

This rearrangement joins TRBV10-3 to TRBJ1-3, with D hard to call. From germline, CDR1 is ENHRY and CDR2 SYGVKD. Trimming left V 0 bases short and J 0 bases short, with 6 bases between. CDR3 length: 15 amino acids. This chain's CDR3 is CAISESFSSGNTIYF. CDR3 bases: TGTGCCATCAGTGAGTCGTTTAGCTCTGGAAACACCATATATTTT.

The DNA of the CDR3 is TGTGCCAGCTCACCACCGGTCAGGGTAGCAGATACGCAGTATTTT. It encodes CASSPPVRVADTQYF. The chain carries TRBV18 and TRBJ2-3; tentative D call: TRBD1 (5 bases). V was cut by 0 bases and J by 4 bases, with 11 bases left in between. Germline loops: CDR1 KGHSH, CDR2 LQKENI. The CDR3 spans 15 residues.